A single sample gave rise to the 32 T cell receptor beta chains below, sequenced in a study of OX40 agonist ivuxolimab in advanced cancers. TCRdb's copy holds only in-frame clones and misses some; the assay was immunoSEQ multiplex PCR. In the table there are some 100,000 clones, more than 85% of which are singletons. Sequenced material: CD4+ or CD8+ T cells sorted from blood, taken in a trial of the OX40 agonist ivuxolimab. The receptors here all came from an adult with an advanced solid tumor such as melanoma, head and neck, liver or kidney cancer.

V usage is TRBV29-1 and J usage is TRBJ1-4; D ambiguous. The CDR3 extends over 13 amino acids. In germline, CDR1 is SQVTM, CDR2 ANQGSEA. Trimming removed 6 bases from V and 8 bases from J, with 16 bases in between. The CDR3 protein is CSVGIGSEEKLFF. The CDR3, as DNA: TGCAGCGTCGGTATCGGGTCCGAGGAAAAACTGTTTTTT.

The chain links TRBV19 to TRBJ2-1; 9 bases agree with TRBD2. CDR1 is LNHDA and CDR2 is SQIVND in the germline V gene (reference sequence). Losses at the gene ends were 4 bases for V and 0 bases for J; bases not matched to a gene: 4. The length of the CDR3 is 16 residues. Written as DNA, the CDR3 is TGTGCCAGTAGTAGGACTAGCGCCAGCTCCTACAATGAGCAGTTCTTC. This encodes CASSRTSASSYNEQFF.

This clone appeared once. CDR3 residues: CASSLMQGDLYEQYV. CDR3 sequence (DNA): TGTGCCAGCAGCTTAATGCAGGGGGACTTATACGAGCAGTACGTC. This chain uses TRBV7-2 with TRBJ2-7; D is perhaps TRBD1 (7 bases). Germline CDR1 and CDR2: SGHTA and FQGNSA. This CDR3 contains 15 residues. Trimming cost V 2 bases and J 4 bases, with 15 bases left between them.

CDR3 in DNA: TGTGCCACCCGCCGGGGGGATCAGCCCCAGCATTTT. It codes for CATRRGDQPQHF. The chain joins TRBV28 to TRBJ1-5; maybe TRBD1 (5 bases). V was trimmed by 10 bases and J by 5 bases, leaving 12 bases between them. Germline CDR1 reads MDHEN; CDR2 reads SYDVKM. The CDR3 covers 12 residues.

The chain employs TRBV5-1 and TRBJ1-1; TRBD1 might be the D (5 bases). This CDR3 is built from 14 residues. Per the germline V gene, CDR1 is SGHRS and CDR2 is YFSETQ. V lost 4 bases, J lost 3 bases, and 13 bases lay in between. Here the CDR3 reads CASSPTGYYTEAFF. In nucleotides, the CDR3 is TGCGCCAGCAGCCCTACAGGATACTACACTGAAGCTTTCTTT.

The chain joins TRBV19 to TRBJ1-1; TRBD1 matches 8 bases. The CDR3 loop spans 14 amino acids. The junction had 13 bases not matched to a gene; V was cut back by 6 bases and J by 10 bases. Germline CDR1 LNHDA, CDR2 SQIVND (reference sequence). CDR3 sequence: CASSSFAETGGAFF. The CDR3 DNA reads as TGTGCCAGTAGCTCTTTCGCCGAAACAGGGGGAGCTTTCTTT. Combining the CDR3 with reference TRBV19 and TRBJ1-1 gives the whole variable domain DGGITQSPKYLFRKEGQNVTLSCEQNLNHDAMYWYRQDPGQGLRLIYYSQIVNDFQKGDIAEGYSVSREKKESFPLTVTSAQKNPTAFYLCASSSFAETGGAFFGQGTRLTVV.

The rearrangement links TRBV10-3 to TRBJ1-3, with D possibly matching TRBD1 (6 bases). Trimming cost V 2 bases and J 1 base, with 9 bases left between them. Germline V gene lookup returns CDR1 ENHRY and CDR2 SYGVKD. The CDR3 has 15 residues. CDR3 in amino acids: CAISERGTSGNTIYF. The CDR3 DNA reads as TGTGCCATCAGTGAGAGGGGGACTTCTGGAAACACCATATATTTT.

This chain joins TRBV11-1 and TRBJ2-3; 7 bases fit TRBD2. The V segment lost 2 bases and the J segment 4 bases; nucleotides outside the gene matches: 9. This CDR3 is built from 16 residues. Germline V gene sequence: CDR1 SGHAT, CDR2 FQDESV (reference sequence). The CDR3: CASSLWGASGPDTQYF. The CDR3 nucleotides read TGTGCCAGCAGCTTATGGGGTGCTAGCGGACCAGATACGCAGTATTTT.

This chain connects TRBV5-1 to TRBJ1-1; no clear D gene. V was trimmed by 0 bases and J by 7 bases, leaving 10 bases between them. CDR3 length: 13 amino acids. The germline gives CDR1 SGHRS, CDR2 YFSETQ. DNA of the CDR3: TGCGCCAGCAGCTTGGGGGCCAGCGGTGAAGCTTTCTTT. It is translated as CASSLGASGEAFF.

The rearrangement joins TRBV2 to TRBJ2-3; D perhaps matches TRBD2 (6 bases). V was cut by 11 bases and J by 5 bases, with 20 bases left in between. The V gene's germline CDR1 is SNHLY and CDR2 FYNNEI. CDR3 length equals 14 residues. The CDR3 loop is CAGVGGKSGDTQYF. In DNA form, the CDR3 reads TGTGCCGGGGTAGGCGGGAAGAGCGGAGATACGCAGTATTTT.

The genes are TRBV19 and TRBJ1-5, with a weak D call TRBD1 (5 bases). Germline V gene data show CDR1 as LNHDA and CDR2 as SQIVND (reference sequence). With 5 bases removed from V and 7 bases from J, the gap between germline ends came to 15 bases. This CDR3 is built from 14 residues. CDR3 protein: CASSRGPQGQPQHF. CDR3 nucleotide sequence: TGTGCCAGTAGTCGGGGACCTCAAGGCCAGCCCCAGCATTTT.

The table lists this clone with a few counts. J is TRBJ1-2 and V is TRBV6-6; TRBD1 is a possible D gene (6 bases). Trimming took 11 bases from V and 1 from J, leaving 14 bases between them. The CDR3 is made up of 13 amino acids. Germline assignment: CDR1 MNHNY and CDR2 SVGAGI (reference sequence). The CDR3 loop reads CAVRGLINYGYTF. The CDR3 region has the DNA TGTGCCGTCAGGGGACTGATTAACTATGGCTACACCTTC.

The rearrangement links TRBV27 to TRBJ2-5; D is undetermined. Germline CDR1 and CDR2: MNHEY and SMNVEV (reference sequence). This CDR3 spans 9 amino acids. V was shortened by 2 bases and J by 10 bases, with 2 bases between the two germline ends. The CDR3 sequence: CASSLVQYF. As DNA, the CDR3 is TGTGCCAGCAGTTTAGTCCAGTACTTC.

This rearrangement joins TRBV28 to TRBJ2-7; possible D gene TRBD2, 6 bases. Trimming cost V 10 bases and J 4 bases, with 14 bases left between them. This CDR3 comprises 12 residues. CDR1 and CDR2 (germline): MDHEN, SYDVKM. The CDR3 DNA is TGTGCCACCCGGGGCGGGAAGTACGAGCAGTACGTC. Protein product: CATRGGKYEQYV.

This chain uses TRBV28 with TRBJ2-7; weak D call: TRBD2 (5 bases). CDR3 size: 11 residues. Germline CDR1 and CDR2: MDHEN and SYDVKM. Trimming took off 10 bases at V and 4 bases at J, with 11 bases between the two ends. The CDR3 region is CATNGEYEQYF. The CDR3 DNA is TGTGCCACCAACGGGGAGTACGAGCAGTACTTC.

This clone was detected only a few times. The V call is TRBV7-9, the J call TRBJ1-1; 7 bases fit TRBD1. The CDR3 is made up of 14 amino acids. Per the germline V gene, CDR1 is SEHNR and CDR2 is FQNEAQ (reference sequence). The trim removed 7 bases at V and 2 bases at J, leaving 7 bases unmatched. CDR3 amino acids: CASNPGQPNTEAFF. For the CDR3, the DNA is TGTGCCAGCAACCCGGGACAGCCCAACACTGAAGCTTTCTTT.

In this sample, this clone turned up once. The chain has TRBV15 and TRBJ1-5, with D hard to call. V was cut by 0 bases and J by 0 bases, with 12 bases left in between. The CDR3 contains 17 residues. The germline V gene encodes CDR1 LNHNV and CDR2 YYDKDF (reference sequence). The CDR3, as DNA: TGTGCCACCAGCAGAGAGGCGGCGGGTTATAGCAATCAGCCCCAGCATTTT. Translating it yields CATSREAAGYSNQPQHF.

This clone has more than one count but fewer than ten. This chain connects TRBV30 to TRBJ2-3; 12 positions agree with TRBD2. Trimming at V came to 1 base and at J to 2 bases, leaving 7 bases not matched to a gene. Germline V gene lookup returns CDR1 GTSNPN and CDR2 SVGIG (reference sequence). CDR3 length equals 17 residues. The CDR3 DNA reads TGTGCCTGGAGTGCGTCGACTAGCGGGAGATACACAGATACGCAGTATTTT. Protein sequence: CAWSASTSGRYTDTQYF.

J is TRBJ1-4 and V is TRBV19; D unresolved. Germline CDR1 is LNHDA and CDR2 is SQIVND (reference sequence). V gave up 6 bases and J gave up 7 bases, with 9 bases separating them. There are 12 residues in the CDR3. As DNA, the CDR3 is TGTGCCAGTAGGCGACGCGGTGAAAAACTGTTTTTT. Translating gives CASRRRGEKLFF.

The chain has TRBV5-1 and TRBJ2-2; D not certain. Per the germline V gene, CDR1 is SGHRS and CDR2 is YFSETQ. The V and J ends lost 7 bases and 0 bases respectively, with 13 bases between them. CDR3 length: 15 residues. CDR3: CASCLGIPNTGELFF. The CDR3 DNA is TGCGCCAGCTGTTTGGGGATCCCGAACACCGGGGAGCTGTTTTTT.

This chain joins TRBV2 and TRBJ1-5, with 7 bases that match TRBD1. Germline assignment: CDR1 SNHLY and CDR2 FYNNEI. The length of the CDR3 is 16 residues. The V and J ends lost 7 bases and 9 bases, in that order; junction bases with no gene match: 18. The CDR3 DNA reads as TGTGCCAGCAAGGGACGGGGGACAGACAGACCCTGGCCCCAGCATTTT. Residues: CASKGRGTDRPWPQHF. The full variable domain, its missing parts supplied by reference TRBV2 and TRBJ1-5, is EPEVTQTPSHQVTQMGQEVILRCVPISNHLYFYWYRQILGQKVEFLVSFYNNEISEKSEIFDDQFSVERPDGSNFTLKIRSTKLEDSAMYFCASKGRGTDRPWPQHFGDGTRLSIL.

The J gene is TRBJ2-3, the V gene TRBV28; TRBD1 matches 11 bases. The J segment lost 6 bases and the V segment lost 4 bases, leaving 6 bases of the junction unmatched. The V gene's germline CDR1 is MDHEN and CDR2 SYDVKM. This CDR3 contains 15 residues. The CDR3 spells CASSSSGTGGDTQYF. The DNA of the CDR3 is TGTGCCAGCAGTTCTTCTGGGACAGGGGGGGATACGCAGTATTTT.

The rearrangement links TRBV4-2 to TRBJ2-3; tentative D call: TRBD2 (5 bases). Trimming took off 0 bases at V and 7 bases at J, with 20 bases between the two ends. This CDR3 region has 17 residues. In germline, CDR1 is LGHNA, CDR2 YNFKEQ. The CDR3 nucleotides are TGTGCCAGCAGCCAAGATGTGACTACCTCTCCGTATAATACGCAGTATTTT. This translates into CASSQDVTTSPYNTQYF.

The CDR3 nucleotides read TGTGCCAGCGCCGAGGGGACTGGGGCCAACGTCCTGACTTTC. This codes for CASAEGTGANVLTF. This sequence joins TRBV7-2 and TRBJ2-6; D might be TRBD1 or TRBD2, each matching 5 bases. The CDR3 runs to 14 residues. Germline CDR1 SGHTA, CDR2 FQGNSA. Trimming pared 8 bases from V and 2 bases from J, leaving 10 bases between.

The chain joins TRBV25-1 to TRBJ1-2, with D possibly TRBD1 on 5 matching bases. CDR1 is MGHDK and CDR2 is SYGVNS in the germline V gene. The V end was cut by 1 base, the J end by 8 bases, with 14 bases between. There are 14 residues in the CDR3. CDR3 in amino acids: CASSESGWRGGYTF. CDR3 nucleotides: TGTGCCAGCAGTGAATCGGGGTGGAGGGGAGGCTACACCTTC.

The genes are TRBV6-1 and TRBJ1-2; D remains unclear. The CDR3 consists of 12 residues. Germline CDR1 MNHNS, CDR2 SASEGT. Trimming removed 5 bases from V and 8 bases from J, with 12 bases in between. The CDR3: CASSPESRGYTF. CDR3 sequence (DNA): TGTGCCAGCAGTCCCGAGTCACGCGGCTACACCTTC.

CDR3: CASSSNGQGNTEAFF. The CDR3, as DNA: TGTGCCAGCAGTTCCAACGGACAGGGGAACACTGAAGCTTTCTTT. The rearrangement joins TRBV28 to TRBJ1-1; TRBD1 matches 8 bases. CDR1 is MDHEN, CDR2 SYDVKM, per germline. The CDR3 runs 15 residues. V lost 4 bases to trimming and J lost 1 base; unmatched junction nucleotides: 5.

The genes are TRBV6-5 and TRBJ2-1, with 10 bases identical to TRBD1. V lost 0 bases and J lost 3; bases outside the gene matches: 2. Germline assignment: CDR1 MNHEY and CDR2 SVGAGI. This CDR3 contains 16 residues. This CDR3 is CASSYSGTGVYNEQFF. DNA of the CDR3: TGTGCCAGCAGTTACTCGGGGACAGGGGTCTACAATGAGCAGTTCTTC.

The chain has TRBV27 and TRBJ2-4; 9 bases are shared with TRBD1. The length of the CDR3 is 19 residues. Germline CDR1 and CDR2: MNHEY and SMNVEV (reference sequence). The V segment lost 6 bases and the J segment 1 base; nucleotides outside the gene matches: 16. CDR3 in amino acids: CASRLPGQGRTSAKNIQYF. The CDR3 DNA reads as TGTGCCAGCAGACTCCCGGGACAGGGCAGAACGAGCGCCAAAAACATTCAGTACTTC.

V gene TRBV6-1 combines with J gene TRBJ2-3, with D hard to call. Looked up from germline, CDR1 is MNHNS and CDR2 is SASEGT. V was clipped by 7 bases and J by 2 bases, with 10 bases between them. The CDR3 consists of 13 residues. CDR3 sequence: CASIMDHTDTQYF. Written as DNA, the CDR3 is TGTGCCAGCATTATGGACCACACAGATACGCAGTATTTT.

V usage is TRBV7-9 and J usage is TRBJ1-1, with D hard to call. The CDR3 sequence is 13 residues long. Between the trimmed V and J ends, which lost 1 base and 2 bases, there was a span of 5 bases. The germline CDR1 and CDR2 sequences are SEHNR and FQNEAQ (reference sequence). CDR3 bases: TGTGCCAGCAGCTTAGTGGCAAACACTGAAGCTTTCTTT. Translation gives CASSLVANTEAFF.

This clone has only one observation. The chain links TRBV7-2 to TRBJ2-1; a possible D gene is TRBD1 (7 bases). The CDR3 spans 15 residues. CDR1 is SGHTA and CDR2 is FQGNSA in the germline V gene. V shed 4 bases and J shed 0 bases, with 10 bases lying between them. The CDR3 coding sequence is TGTGCCAGCAGCTCTCAGGGGGGCTCCTACAATGAGCAGTTCTTC. Its translation is CASSSQGGSYNEQFF.